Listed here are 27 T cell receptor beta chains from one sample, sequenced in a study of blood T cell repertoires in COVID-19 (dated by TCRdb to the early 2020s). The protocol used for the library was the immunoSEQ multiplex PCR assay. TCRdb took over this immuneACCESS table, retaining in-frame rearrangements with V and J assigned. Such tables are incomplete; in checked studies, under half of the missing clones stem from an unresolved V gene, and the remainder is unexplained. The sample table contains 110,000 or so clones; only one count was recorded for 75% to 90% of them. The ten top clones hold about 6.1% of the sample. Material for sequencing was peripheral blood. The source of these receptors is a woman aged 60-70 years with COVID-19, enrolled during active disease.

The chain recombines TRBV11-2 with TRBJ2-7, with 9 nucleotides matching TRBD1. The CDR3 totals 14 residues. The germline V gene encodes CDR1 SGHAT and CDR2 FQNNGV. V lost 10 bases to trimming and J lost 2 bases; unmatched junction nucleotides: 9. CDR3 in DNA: TGTGCCAACTCAGCCGGGACAGGGCCCTACGAGCAGTACTTC. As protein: CANSAGTGPYEQYF.

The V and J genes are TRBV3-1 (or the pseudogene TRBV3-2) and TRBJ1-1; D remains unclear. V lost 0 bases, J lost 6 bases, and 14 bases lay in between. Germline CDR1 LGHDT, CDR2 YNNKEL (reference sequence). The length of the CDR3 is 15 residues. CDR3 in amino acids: CASSQDPGRGAEAFF. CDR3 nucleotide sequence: TGTGCCAGCAGCCAAGATCCCGGACGCGGGGCTGAAGCTTTCTTT.

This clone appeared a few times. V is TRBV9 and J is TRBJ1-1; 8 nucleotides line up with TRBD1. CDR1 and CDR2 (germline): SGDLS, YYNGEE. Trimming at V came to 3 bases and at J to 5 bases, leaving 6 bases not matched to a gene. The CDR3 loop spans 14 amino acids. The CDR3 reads CASSGTGGSTEAFF. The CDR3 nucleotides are TGTGCCAGCAGCGGAACAGGGGGTTCGACTGAAGCTTTCTTT.

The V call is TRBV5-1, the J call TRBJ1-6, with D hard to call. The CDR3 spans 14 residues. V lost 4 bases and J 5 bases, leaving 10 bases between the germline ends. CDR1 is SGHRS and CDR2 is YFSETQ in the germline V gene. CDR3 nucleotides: TGCGCCAGCAGCCAAAGAGTCGATAATTCACCCCTCCACTTT. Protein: CASSQRVDNSPLHF.

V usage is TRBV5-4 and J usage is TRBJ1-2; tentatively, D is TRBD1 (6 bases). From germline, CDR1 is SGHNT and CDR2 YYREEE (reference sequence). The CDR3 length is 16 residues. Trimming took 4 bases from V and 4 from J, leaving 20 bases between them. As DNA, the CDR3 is TGTGCCAGCAGCCGGGCCAGGGGCGAGATTCCCTATGGCTACACCTTC. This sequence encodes CASSRARGEIPYGYTF. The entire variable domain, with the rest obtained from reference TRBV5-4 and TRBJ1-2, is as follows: ETGVTQSPTHLIKTRGQQVTLRCSSQSGHNTVSWYQQALGQGPQFIFQYYREEENGRGNFPPRFSGLQFPNYSSELNVNALELDDSALYLCASSRARGEIPYGYTFGSGTRLTVV.

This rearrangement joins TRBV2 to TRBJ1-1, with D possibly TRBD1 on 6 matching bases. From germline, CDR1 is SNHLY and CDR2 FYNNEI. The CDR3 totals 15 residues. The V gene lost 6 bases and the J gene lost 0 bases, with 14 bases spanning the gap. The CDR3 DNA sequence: TGTGCCAGCAGCGAGGGGGGGGCCATGAACACTGAAGCTTTCTTT. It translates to CASSEGGAMNTEAFF.

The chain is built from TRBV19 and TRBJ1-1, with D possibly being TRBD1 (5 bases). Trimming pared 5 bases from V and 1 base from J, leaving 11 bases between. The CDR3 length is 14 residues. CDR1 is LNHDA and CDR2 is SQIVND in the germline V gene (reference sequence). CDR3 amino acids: CASSAGLRNTEAFF. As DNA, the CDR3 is TGTGCCAGTAGTGCGGGACTCCGGAACACTGAAGCTTTCTTT.

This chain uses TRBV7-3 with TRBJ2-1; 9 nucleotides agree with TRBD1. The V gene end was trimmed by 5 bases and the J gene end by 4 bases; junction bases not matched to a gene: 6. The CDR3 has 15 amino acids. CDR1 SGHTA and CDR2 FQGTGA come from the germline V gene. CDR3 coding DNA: TGTGCCAGCAGCCCCGGGACAGGGCCTTACAATGAGCAGTTCTTC. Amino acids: CASSPGTGPYNEQFF.

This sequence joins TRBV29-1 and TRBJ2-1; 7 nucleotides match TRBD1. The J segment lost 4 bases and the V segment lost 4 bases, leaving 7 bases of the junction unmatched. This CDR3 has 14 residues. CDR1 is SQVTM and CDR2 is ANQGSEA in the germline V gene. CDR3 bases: TGCAGCGTTGTCAGGCAGGGGGAGTACAATGAGCAGTTCTTC. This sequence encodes CSVVRQGEYNEQFF.

CDR3 residues: CSVGRGQNQPQHF. In DNA, the CDR3 is TGCAGCGTGGGCAGGGGACAGAATCAGCCCCAGCATTTT. The chain has TRBV29-1 and TRBJ1-5; 7 bases map to TRBD1. The CDR3 is made up of 13 amino acids. The germline V gene has CDR1 SQVTM and CDR2 ANQGSEA. The ends lost 6 bases at V and 4 bases at J; junction bases unmatched: 6.

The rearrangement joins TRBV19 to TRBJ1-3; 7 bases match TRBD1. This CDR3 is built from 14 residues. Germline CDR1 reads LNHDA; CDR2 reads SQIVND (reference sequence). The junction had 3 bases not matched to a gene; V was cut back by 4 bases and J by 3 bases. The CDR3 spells CASSTRQGGNTIYF. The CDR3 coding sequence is TGTGCCAGTAGTACCCGACAGGGTGGAAACACCATATATTTT.

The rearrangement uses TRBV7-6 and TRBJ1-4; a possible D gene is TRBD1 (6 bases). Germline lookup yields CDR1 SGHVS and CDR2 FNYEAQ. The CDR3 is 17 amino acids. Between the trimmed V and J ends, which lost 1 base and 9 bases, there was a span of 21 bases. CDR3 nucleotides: TGTGCCAGCAGCTTAGGCGGGGGGCCCGGACCGGCTAAAAAACTGTTTTTT. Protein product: CASSLGGGPGPAKKLFF.

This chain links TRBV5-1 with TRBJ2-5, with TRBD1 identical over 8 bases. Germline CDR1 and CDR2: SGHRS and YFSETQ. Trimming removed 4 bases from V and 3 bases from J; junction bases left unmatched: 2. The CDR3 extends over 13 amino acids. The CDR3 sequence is CASSPTGEETQYF. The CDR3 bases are TGCGCCAGCAGCCCGACAGGGGAAGAGACCCAGTACTTC.

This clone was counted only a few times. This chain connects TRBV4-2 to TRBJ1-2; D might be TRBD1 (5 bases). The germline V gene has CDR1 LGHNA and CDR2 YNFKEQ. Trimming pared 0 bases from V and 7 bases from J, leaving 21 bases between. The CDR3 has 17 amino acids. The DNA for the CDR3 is TGTGCCAGCAGCCAAGATTGGCGGCAGGGAGGGCGGGGTGGCTACACCTTC. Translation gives CASSQDWRQGGRGGYTF.

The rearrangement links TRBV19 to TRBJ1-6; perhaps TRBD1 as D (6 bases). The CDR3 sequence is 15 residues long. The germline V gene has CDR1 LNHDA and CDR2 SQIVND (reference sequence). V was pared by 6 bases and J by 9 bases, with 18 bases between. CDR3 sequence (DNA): TGTGCCAGTAGCCTCTCGACAGGTATTAGTTCACCCCTCCACTTT. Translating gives CASSLSTGISSPLHF.

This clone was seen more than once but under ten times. The chain's CDR3 is CATGGTTNTGELFF. CDR3 in DNA: TGTGCCACCGGCGGGACTACGAACACCGGGGAGCTGTTTTTT. The chain recombines TRBV3-1 (or the pseudogene TRBV3-2) with TRBJ2-2, with 7 bases identical to TRBD2. The germline CDR1 and CDR2 sequences are LGHDT and YNNKEL (reference sequence). The CDR3 loop spans 14 amino acids. J lost 0 bases, V lost 10 bases, and 5 bases had no gene match.

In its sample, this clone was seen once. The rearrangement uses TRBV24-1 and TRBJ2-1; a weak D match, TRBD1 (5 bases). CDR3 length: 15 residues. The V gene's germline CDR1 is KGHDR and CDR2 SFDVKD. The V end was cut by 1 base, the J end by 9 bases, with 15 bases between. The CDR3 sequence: CATSDFRRSRGEQFF. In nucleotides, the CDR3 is TGTGCCACCAGTGATTTCAGGCGGTCAAGGGGTGAGCAGTTCTTC.

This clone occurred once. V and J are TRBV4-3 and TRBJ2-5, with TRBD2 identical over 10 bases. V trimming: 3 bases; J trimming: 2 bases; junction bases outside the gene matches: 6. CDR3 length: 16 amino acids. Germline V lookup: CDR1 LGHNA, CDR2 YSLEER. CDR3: CASSQTLAGVQETQYF. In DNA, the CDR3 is TGCGCCAGCAGCCAGACCCTAGCGGGGGTACAAGAGACCCAGTACTTC.

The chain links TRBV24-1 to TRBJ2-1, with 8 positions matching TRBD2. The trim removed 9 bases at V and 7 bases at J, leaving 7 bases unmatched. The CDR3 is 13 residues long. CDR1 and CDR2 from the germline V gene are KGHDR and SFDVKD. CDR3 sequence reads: CATGTRDRNEQFF. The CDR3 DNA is TGTGCCACCGGGACTAGGGATAGGAATGAGCAGTTCTTC.

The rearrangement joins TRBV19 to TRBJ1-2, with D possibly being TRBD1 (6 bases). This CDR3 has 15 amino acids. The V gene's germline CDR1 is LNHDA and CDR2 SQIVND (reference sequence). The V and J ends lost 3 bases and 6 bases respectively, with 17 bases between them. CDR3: CASSMANREGNGYTF. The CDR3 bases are TGTGCCAGTAGTATGGCCAACAGGGAGGGAAATGGCTACACCTTC.

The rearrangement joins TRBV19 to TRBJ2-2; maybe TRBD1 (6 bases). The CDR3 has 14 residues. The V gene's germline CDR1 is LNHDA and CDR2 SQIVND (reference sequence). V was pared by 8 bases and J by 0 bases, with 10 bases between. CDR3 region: CASAQGANTGELFF. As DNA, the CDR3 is TGTGCCAGTGCACAGGGAGCGAACACCGGGGAGCTGTTTTTT.

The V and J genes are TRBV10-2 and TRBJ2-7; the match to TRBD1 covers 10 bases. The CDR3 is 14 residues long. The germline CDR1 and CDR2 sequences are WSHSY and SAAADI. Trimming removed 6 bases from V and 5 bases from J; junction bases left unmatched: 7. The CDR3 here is CASRRRQGADEQYF. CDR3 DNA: TGCGCCAGCAGAAGGAGACAGGGGGCGGACGAGCAGTACTTC.

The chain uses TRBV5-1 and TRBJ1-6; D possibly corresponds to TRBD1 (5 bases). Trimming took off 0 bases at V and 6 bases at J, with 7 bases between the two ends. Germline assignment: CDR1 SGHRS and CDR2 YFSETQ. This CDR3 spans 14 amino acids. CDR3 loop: CASSLGQGNSPLHF. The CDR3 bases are TGCGCCAGCAGCTTGGGGCAGGGTAATTCACCCCTCCACTTT.

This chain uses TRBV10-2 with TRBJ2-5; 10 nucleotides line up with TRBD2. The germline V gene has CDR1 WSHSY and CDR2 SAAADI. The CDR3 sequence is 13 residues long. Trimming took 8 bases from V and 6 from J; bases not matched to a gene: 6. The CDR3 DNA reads TGCGCCAGCTCTAGCGGGGGCGGGAAGACCCAGTACTTC. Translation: CASSSGGGKTQYF.

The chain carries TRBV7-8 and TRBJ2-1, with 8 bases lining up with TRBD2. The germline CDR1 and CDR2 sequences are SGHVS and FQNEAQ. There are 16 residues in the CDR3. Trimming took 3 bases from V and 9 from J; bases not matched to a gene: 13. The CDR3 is CASSLVGGAGRVEQFF. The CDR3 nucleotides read TGTGCCAGCAGCTTGGTCGGGGGGGCAGGACGGGTTGAGCAGTTCTTC.

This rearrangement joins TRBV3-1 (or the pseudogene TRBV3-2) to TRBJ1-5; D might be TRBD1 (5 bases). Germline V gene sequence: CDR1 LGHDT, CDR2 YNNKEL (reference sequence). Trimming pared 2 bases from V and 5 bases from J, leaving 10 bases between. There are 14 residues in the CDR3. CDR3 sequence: CASSQQGLDQPQHF. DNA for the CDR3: TGTGCCAGCAGCCAACAGGGTTTGGATCAGCCCCAGCATTTT.

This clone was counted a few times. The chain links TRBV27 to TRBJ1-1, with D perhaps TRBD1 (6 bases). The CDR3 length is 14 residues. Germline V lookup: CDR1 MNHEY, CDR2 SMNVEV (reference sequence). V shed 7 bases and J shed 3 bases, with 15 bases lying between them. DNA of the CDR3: TGTGCCAGCACCAACAGGGTTGGTGACACTGAAGCTTTCTTT. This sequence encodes CASTNRVGDTEAFF.